This paragraph reports one TCR beta chain. The data originate from a study of shared clonotypes between healthy human individuals. Only in-frame clones appear in the TCRdb table, and some are missing; sequencing was by immunoSEQ multiplex PCR. The repertoire consists of around 690,000 clones, with about 90% occurring once and the leading ten covering 34%. Recent acute infections and vaccinations were absent in the healthy HIV-negative adult donors. The germline V gene encodes CDR1 SGDLS and CDR2 YYNGEE. Trimming stripped 3 bases from V and 0 bases from J, with 7 bases between. The CDR3 totals 14 residues.

This TCR was sampled from a man younger than 30 in good health. Some clones in this sample may be carry-over from other donors' samples. The sequencing sample was made of memory CD8+ T cells from PBMCs. The subset here: CD45RO+ cells pooled with CCR7-negative TemRA cells. V usage is TRBV9 and J usage is TRBJ2-1; D is undetermined. The CDR3 reads CASSETSSYNEQFF. CDR3 in DNA: TGTGCCAGCAGCGAAACATCCTCCTACAATGAGCAGTTCTTC.